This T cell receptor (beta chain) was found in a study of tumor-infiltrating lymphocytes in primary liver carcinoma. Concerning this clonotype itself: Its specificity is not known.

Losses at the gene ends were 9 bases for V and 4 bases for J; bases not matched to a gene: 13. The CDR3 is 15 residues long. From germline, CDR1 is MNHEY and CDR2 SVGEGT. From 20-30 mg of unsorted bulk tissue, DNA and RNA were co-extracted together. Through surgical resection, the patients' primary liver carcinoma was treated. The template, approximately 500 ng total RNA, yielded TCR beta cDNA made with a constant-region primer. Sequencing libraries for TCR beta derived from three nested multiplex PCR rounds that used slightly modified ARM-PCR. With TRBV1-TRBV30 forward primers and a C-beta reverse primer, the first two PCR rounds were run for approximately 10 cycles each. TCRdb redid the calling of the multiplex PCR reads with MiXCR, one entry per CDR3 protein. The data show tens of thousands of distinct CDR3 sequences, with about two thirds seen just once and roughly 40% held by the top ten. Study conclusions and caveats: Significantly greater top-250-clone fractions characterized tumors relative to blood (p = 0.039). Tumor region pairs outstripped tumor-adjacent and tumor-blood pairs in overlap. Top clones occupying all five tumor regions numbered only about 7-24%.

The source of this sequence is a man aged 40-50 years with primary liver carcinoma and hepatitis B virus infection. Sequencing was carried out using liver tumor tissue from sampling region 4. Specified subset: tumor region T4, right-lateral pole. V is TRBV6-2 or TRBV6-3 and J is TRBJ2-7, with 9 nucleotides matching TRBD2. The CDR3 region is CASSSPTSGGYEQYF. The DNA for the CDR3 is TGTGCCAGTAGCAGTCCGACTAGCGGAGGATACGAGCAGTACTTC.